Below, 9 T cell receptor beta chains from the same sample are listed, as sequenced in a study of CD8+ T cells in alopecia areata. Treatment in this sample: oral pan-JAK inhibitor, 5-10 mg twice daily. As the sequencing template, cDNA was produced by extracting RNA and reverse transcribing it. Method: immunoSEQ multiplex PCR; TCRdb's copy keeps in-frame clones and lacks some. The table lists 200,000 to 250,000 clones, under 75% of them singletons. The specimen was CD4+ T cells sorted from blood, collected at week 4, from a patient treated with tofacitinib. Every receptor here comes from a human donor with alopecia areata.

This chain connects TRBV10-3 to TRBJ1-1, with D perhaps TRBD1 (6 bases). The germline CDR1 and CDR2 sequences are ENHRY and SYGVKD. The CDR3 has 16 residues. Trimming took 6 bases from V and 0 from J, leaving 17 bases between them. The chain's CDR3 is CAISSDRQAMNTEAFF. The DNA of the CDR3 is TGTGCCATCAGCTCCGATCGACAGGCCATGAACACTGAAGCTTTCTTT.

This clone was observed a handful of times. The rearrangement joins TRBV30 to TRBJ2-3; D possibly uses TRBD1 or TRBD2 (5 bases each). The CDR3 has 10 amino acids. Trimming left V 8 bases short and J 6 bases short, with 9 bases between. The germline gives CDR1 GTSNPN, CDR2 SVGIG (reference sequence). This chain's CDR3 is CAGGLDTQYF. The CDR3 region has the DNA TGTGCCGGGGGTCTTGATACGCAGTATTTT.

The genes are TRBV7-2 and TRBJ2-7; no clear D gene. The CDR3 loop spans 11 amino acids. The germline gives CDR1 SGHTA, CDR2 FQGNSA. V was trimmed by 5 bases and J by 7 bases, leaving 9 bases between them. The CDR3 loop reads CASSPGWEQYF. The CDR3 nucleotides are TGTGCCAGCAGCCCAGGTTGGGAGCAGTACTTC.

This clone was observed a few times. DNA of the CDR3: TGTGCCAGCAGCCGACAGGGAGGCGCTTTCTTT. Protein: CASSRQGGAFF. J is TRBJ1-1 and V is TRBV6-6; TRBD1 agrees at 7 bases. This CDR3 spans 11 amino acids. Germline CDR1 is MNHNY and CDR2 is SVGAGI (reference sequence). With 6 bases clipped from V and 11 bases from J, the junction kept 6 bases outside the gene matches.

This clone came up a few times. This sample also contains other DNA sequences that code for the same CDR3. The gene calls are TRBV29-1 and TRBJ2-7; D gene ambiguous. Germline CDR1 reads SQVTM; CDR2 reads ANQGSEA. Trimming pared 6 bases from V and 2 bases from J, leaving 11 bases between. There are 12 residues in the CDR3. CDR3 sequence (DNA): TGCAGCGTGGTGACGGGCACCTACGAGCAGTACTTC. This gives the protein CSVVTGTYEQYF.

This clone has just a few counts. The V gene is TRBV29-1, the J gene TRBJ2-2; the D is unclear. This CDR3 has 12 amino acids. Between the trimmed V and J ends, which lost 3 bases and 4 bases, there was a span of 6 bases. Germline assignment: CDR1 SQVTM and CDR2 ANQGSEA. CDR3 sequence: CSVDFTTGELFF. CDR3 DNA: TGCAGCGTTGATTTTACCACCGGGGAGCTGTTTTTT.

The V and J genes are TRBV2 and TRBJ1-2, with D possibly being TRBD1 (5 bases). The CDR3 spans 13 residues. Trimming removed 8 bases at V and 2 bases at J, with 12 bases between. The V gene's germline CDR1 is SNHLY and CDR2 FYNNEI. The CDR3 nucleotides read TGTGCCAGCGAAGTGGCAGGGAACTATGGCTACACCTTC. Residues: CASEVAGNYGYTF.

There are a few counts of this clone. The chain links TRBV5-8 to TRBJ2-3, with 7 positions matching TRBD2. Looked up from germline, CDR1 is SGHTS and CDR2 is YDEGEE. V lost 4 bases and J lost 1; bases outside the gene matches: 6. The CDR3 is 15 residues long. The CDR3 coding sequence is TGTGCCAGCAGCCCCGGGACTACGGGCACAGATACGCAGTATTTT. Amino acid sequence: CASSPGTTGTDTQYF.

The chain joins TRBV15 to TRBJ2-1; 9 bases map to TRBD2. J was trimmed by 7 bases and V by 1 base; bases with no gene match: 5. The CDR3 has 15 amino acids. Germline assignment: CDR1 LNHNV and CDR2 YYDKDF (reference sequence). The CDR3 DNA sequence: TGTGCCACCAGCAGAGGGGGACTAGCTGAAAATGAGCAGTTCTTC. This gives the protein CATSRGGLAENEQFF. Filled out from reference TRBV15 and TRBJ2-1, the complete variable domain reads DAMVIQNPRYQVTQFGKPVTLSCSQTLNHNVMYWYQQKSSQAPKLLFHYYDKDFNNEADTPDNFQSRRPNTSFCFLDIRSPGLGDTAMYLCATSRGGLAENEQFFGPGTRLTVL.